This is a list of T cell receptor beta chains from one sample in a study of immune heterogeneity within non-small cell lung tumors. TCRdb redid the calling of the multiplex PCR reads with MiXCR, one entry per CDR3 protein. Of approximately 5,000 distinct CDR3 sequences listed, 20% to 25% are singletons. What was sequenced was lung tumor tissue. These TCRs come from an older woman with non-small cell lung cancer. CDR3s include the opening cysteine and the closing phenylalanine or tryptophan. Fields, in order: V gene, J gene, clone size, D gene, CDR3 DNA, CDR3 protein. A D gene is named only where the DNA matches it firmly. The size of a clone is reported for some rows only, either as once, few or many, or as a class for expanded clones.

>TRBV5-1|TRBJ2-5|once|.
TGCGCCAGCAGCGCCGGACCGCTAGAGACCCAGTGCTTC
CASSAGPLETQCF
>TRBV2|TRBJ2-3|medium-sized|TRBD1
TGTGCCAGCAGTGAAGGAGACAGGGACACAGATACGCAGTATTTT
CASSEGDRDTDTQYF
>TRBV19|TRBJ2-1|medium-sized|TRBD2
TGTGCCAGTAGTATGTGGGGGGGTAGGAATGAGCAGTTCTTC
CASSMWGGRNEQFF
>TRBV4-1|TRBJ1-5|.|TRBD1
TGCGCCAGCAGCCAAAACAGGGGGAATCCCCAGCATTTT
CASSQNRGNPQHF
>TRBV2|TRBJ2-1|.|.
TGTGCCAGCAGTGGGAGCCAGAACAATGAGCAGTTCTTC
CASSGSQNNEQFF
>TRBV29-1|TRBJ2-1|large|TRBD2
TGCAGCGCCCGCCCGGGGGGCAATGAGCAGTTCTTC
CSARPGGNEQFF
>TRBV6-1|TRBJ2-2|.|TRBD2
TGTGCCAACAGTCTACTAGCGGGAGGGCTAATCGGGGAGCTGTTTTTT
CANSLLAGGLIGELFF
>TRBV20-1|TRBJ1-5|.|.
TGCAGTGCTACAACCCCCTTGGGTAATCAGCCCCAGCATTTT
CSATTPLGNQPQHF
>TRBV30|TRBJ2-3|.|.
TGTGCCTCGAGTGCCCAAGGGGGTACGCAGTATTTT
CASSAQGGTQYF
>TRBV10-3|TRBJ1-2|medium-sized|TRBD1
TGTGCCACGAGTATACAGGGGGCGCTTGGCTACACCTTC
CATSIQGALGYTF
>TRBV7-2|TRBJ2-1|many|TRBD1
TGTGCCAGCAGCCGGGACAGGGTTGACAATGAGCAGTTCTTC
CASSRDRVDNEQFF
>TRBV20-1|TRBJ2-5|many|.
TGCAGTGCTAGAGAGGGGGAGACCCAGTACTTC
CSAREGETQYF
>TRBV7-2|TRBJ1-2|medium-sized|.
TGTGCCAGCAGCTTAGTTCGGCACTATGGCTACACCTTC
CASSLVRHYGYTF
>TRBV5-8|TRBJ2-2|.|.
TGTGCCAGCAGCTTAAATAGCCCGAACACCGGGGAGCTGTTTTTT
CASSLNSPNTGELFF
>TRBV9|TRBJ1-1|few|.
TGTGCCAGCAGCGTAGGAAAGGGGTGGGATGAAGCTTTCTTT
CASSVGKGWDEAFF
>TRBV30|TRBJ1-2|medium-sized|TRBD1
TGTGCCTGGAGTCCTGACAGGGTGAATGGCTACACCTTC
CAWSPDRVNGYTF
>TRBV6-1|TRBJ2-2|large|TRBD2
TGTGCCAGCAGTCTACTAGCGGGAGGGCTAACCGGGGAGCTGTTTTTT
CASSLLAGGLTGELFF
>TRBV6-2/TRBV6-3|TRBJ2-5|many|TRBD2
TGTGCCAGCACAGAAGGGTTGTTGGCGGGAGCCGTCCAAGAGACCCAGTACTTC
CASTEGLLAGAVQETQYF
>TRBV6-1|TRBJ2-2|medium-sized|.
TGTGCCAGCAGTGAATTAAGGTTAAACACCGGGGAGCTGTTTTTT
CASSELRLNTGELFF
>TRBV27|TRBJ2-5|few|TRBD2
TGTGCCAGCAGTTCGGTAGCGGGAGAGGGAAAGACCCAGTACTTC
CASSSVAGEGKTQYF
>TRBV28|TRBJ2-7|medium-sized|TRBD2
TGTGCCAGCAGTTTATTCGGACTAGCGGGAGGCGAGCAGTACTTC
CASSLFGLAGGEQYF
>TRBV29-1|TRBJ1-1|.|.
TGCAGCGTCGTCGACCCCGGCACTGAAGCTTTCTTT
CSVVDPGTEAFF
>TRBV2|TRBJ1-1|medium-sized|TRBD1
TGTGCCAGCAGTCACAGGGGTGACACTGAAGCTTTCTTT
CASSHRGDTEAFF
>TRBV19|TRBJ2-5|large|TRBD2
TGTGCCAGTAGTATGGGGACTAGCGGGGCCGTGGACTTC
CASSMGTSGAVDF
>TRBV28|TRBJ2-2|large|.
TGTGCCAGCACCTTAGGGGTGAACACCGGGGAGCTGTTTTTT
CASTLGVNTGELFF
>TRBV5-1|TRBJ2-7|medium-sized|TRBD2
TGCGCCAGCAGCGCCGGGACTAGCGGGAGGTACGAGCAGTACTTC
CASSAGTSGRYEQYF
>TRBV20-1|TRBJ1-4|medium-sized|.
TGCAGTGCACTCCAGGGAGGAGGGAATGAAAAACTGTTTTTT
CSALQGGGNEKLFF
>TRBV6-1|TRBJ2-1|.|TRBD1
TGTGCCAGCAGCCTTAACCCGGGACAGTGGTACAATGAGCAGTTCTTC
CASSLNPGQWYNEQFF
>TRBV28|TRBJ2-1|medium-sized|TRBD2
TGTGCCAGCAGTCAACGCTTAACCCGGACTAGCCGAAATGAGCAGTTCTTC
CASSQRLTRTSRNEQFF
>TRBV11-3|TRBJ2-7|medium-sized|.
TGTGCCAGCAGCCTACGCTACGAGCAGTACTTC
CASSLRYEQYF
>TRBV7-9|TRBJ1-4|few|.
TGTGCCAGCAGCGAACATCCCCGGCGGAAACTGTTTTTT
CASSEHPRRKLFF
>TRBV3-1|TRBJ2-5|few|.
TGTGCCAGCAGCCAACCGGATAGGGAGACCCAGTACTTC
CASSQPDRETQYF
>TRBV19|TRBJ2-1|medium-sized|TRBD1
TGTGCCAGTCGGGACAGGCGAACTAGTCTTGAGCAGTTCTTC
CASRDRRTSLEQFF
>TRBV2|TRBJ2-1|few|.
TGTGCCAGCAGTGAATTGGGTCAGTTCAATGAGCAGTTCTTC
CASSELGQFNEQFF
>TRBV19|TRBJ2-5|many|TRBD1
TGTGCCAGTAGTTTCGGGACAGGGGGAGAGACCCAGTACTTC
CASSFGTGGETQYF
>TRBV29-1|TRBJ2-3|few|.
TGCAGCGTTCTAAAAGTGGCCCGGAAAGTCACAGATACGCAGTATTTT
CSVLKVARKVTDTQYF
>TRBV29-1|TRBJ1-6|.|.
TGCAGCGCCCGGGATGAGGGTAATTCACCCCTCCACTTT
CSARDEGNSPLHF
>TRBV20-1|TRBJ2-3|few|.
TGCAGTGCTAGAGATCGGGCAGGACAAGCCTCAGATACGCAGTATTTT
CSARDRAGQASDTQYF
>TRBV24-1|TRBJ2-3|medium-sized|.
TGTGCCACCAGTGAGGCAGCCTATAGCACAGATACGCAGTATTTT
CATSEAAYSTDTQYF
>TRBV20-1|TRBJ2-2|many|TRBD2
TGCAGTGCTAGGGCCCTAGCGGGAGGGAGCACCGGGGAGCTGTTTTTT
CSARALAGGSTGELFF
>TRBV12-3/TRBV12-4|TRBJ1-1|medium-sized|.
TGTGCCAGCAGTCCGGGGAGGGGGAACACTGAAGCTTTCTTT
CASSPGRGNTEAFF
>TRBV12-5|TRBJ2-1|medium-sized|.
TGTGCTAGTGGTAAAGGACCCCCCCGAGTGGATAATGAGCAGTTCTTC
CASGKGPPRVDNEQFF
>TRBV6-4|TRBJ1-1|.|TRBD1
TGTGCCAGCAGACCGGACAGGTGGCGCCGGACTGAGGCTTTCTTT
CASRPDRWRRTEAFF
>TRBV6-1|TRBJ1-5|many|.
TGTGCCAGTCGGGACAGCAATCAGCCCCAGCATTTT
CASRDSNQPQHF
>TRBV18|TRBJ1-2|medium-sized|TRBD1
TGTGCCAGCTCAACGGGACAGTCCAGACCTAACTATGGCTACACCTTC
CASSTGQSRPNYGYTF
>TRBV10-3|TRBJ1-6|medium-sized|.
TGTGCCATCAGTGAGGGCGGGGGGTCACCCCTCCACTTT
CAISEGGGSPLHF
>TRBV19|TRBJ1-4|medium-sized|.
TGTGCCAGTAGCATCGGAGGTGCAGGATGGGTAAAACTGTTTTTT
CASSIGGAGWVKLFF
>TRBV6-1|TRBJ1-2|medium-sized|.
TGTGCCAGCAGTGAAGAGGCGCGTGGCTACACCTTC
CASSEEARGYTF
>TRBV7-2|TRBJ1-6|medium-sized|.
TGTGCCAGCAGCTTAGCGGTGTCACCCCTCCACTTT
CASSLAVSPLHF
>TRBV2|TRBJ1-2|medium-sized|.
TGTGCCAGCAGTGAAGTCGTGGCCTATGGCTACACCTTC
CASSEVVAYGYTF
>TRBV4-3|TRBJ1-2|medium-sized|.
TGCGCCAGCAGCCCGGAGGGTAACTATGGCTACACCTTC
CASSPEGNYGYTF
>TRBV6-1|TRBJ1-4|medium-sized|.
TGTGCCAGCAAGAGGGGTACTAATGAAAAACTGTTTTTT
CASKRGTNEKLFF
>TRBV7-2|TRBJ2-7|.|.
TGTGCCAGCAGCTTAGGGGGCGACTACGAGCAGTACTTC
CASSLGGDYEQYF
>TRBV7-3|TRBJ2-3|medium-sized|TRBD2
TGTGCCAGCAGCTTACTAGCGGCCCCCACAGATACGCAGTATTTT
CASSLLAAPTDTQYF
>TRBV28|TRBJ1-1|medium-sized|.
TGTGCCAGCAGTCCAAACACAGGGATCTACACTGAAGCTTTCTTT
CASSPNTGIYTEAFF